One and the same sample provided the 17 T cell receptor beta chains below, sequenced in a study of blood T cell repertoires in COVID-19. Using immunoSEQ multiplex PCR, the repertoire was profiled, and TCRdb retains in-frame clones only, with some absent. The top ten clones hold more than 3.5% of a sample with some 150,000 clones, approximately 83% of them seen once. Material for sequencing was peripheral blood. These receptors came from a woman aged 55-75 years with acute or convalescent COVID-19.

The V gene is TRBV3-1 (or the pseudogene TRBV3-2), the J gene TRBJ2-1, with TRBD2 identical over 7 bases. Germline V gene lookup returns CDR1 LGHDT and CDR2 YNNKEL (reference sequence). This CDR3 comprises 16 residues. V lost 8 bases, J lost 7 bases, and 17 bases stayed unmatched. The CDR3 here is CASGRGVGRVMNEQFF. CDR3 DNA: TGTGCCAGCGGCCGAGGTGTAGGGAGGGTTATGAATGAGCAGTTCTTC.

The V gene is TRBV19, the J gene TRBJ1-5; 10 nucleotides agree with TRBD1. The CDR3 runs 20 residues. CDR1 and CDR2 (germline): LNHDA, SQIVND (reference sequence). The V segment lost 6 bases and the J segment 1 base; nucleotides outside the gene matches: 18. CDR3 in amino acids: CASSAQTILRTGGSNQPQHF. The CDR3 DNA reads as TGTGCCAGTAGCGCACAGACCATACTTCGGACAGGGGGAAGCAATCAGCCCCAGCATTTT.

The chain couples TRBV27 to TRBJ1-2, with D tentatively TRBD1 (5 bases). V lost 6 bases and J lost 3, with 14 bases in between. Germline CDR1 reads MNHEY; CDR2 reads SMNVEV (reference sequence). CDR3 size: 14 residues. CDR3: CASSPGGVDYGYTF. The CDR3 bases are TGTGCCAGCAGCCCGGGGGGGGTTGACTATGGCTACACCTTC.

This chain links TRBV28 with TRBJ1-1, with 7 bases that match TRBD1. V gave up 7 bases and J gave up 1 base; unmatched junction bases: 9. Germline assignment: CDR1 MDHEN and CDR2 SYDVKM. CDR3 length equals 15 residues. The CDR3, as DNA: TGTGCCAGCACAATCGACAGGGTGGGGAACACTGAAGCTTTCTTT. This sequence encodes CASTIDRVGNTEAFF.

This clone was detected only once. V and J are TRBV4-1 and TRBJ2-5; 7 bases fit TRBD2. V shed 1 base and J 2 bases; nucleotides not matched to a gene: 13. The CDR3 extends over 18 amino acids. Per the germline V gene, CDR1 is MGHRA and CDR2 is YSYEKL. CDR3 nucleotides: TGCGCCAGCAGCCAAGTTCTGGCGGGAGTAATAATGCAAGAGACCCAGTACTTC. Protein product: CASSQVLAGVIMQETQYF.

The chain links TRBV16 to TRBJ2-7, with 7 bases lining up with TRBD1. Germline V gene lookup returns CDR1 KGHSY and CDR2 FQNENV. Trimming took 4 bases from V and 4 from J; bases not matched to a gene: 7. The CDR3 extends over 14 amino acids. The CDR3 spells CASSPRGGGYEQYF. CDR3 nucleotide sequence: TGTGCCAGCAGCCCTAGAGGGGGCGGTTACGAGCAGTACTTC. The full variable domain, rest sourced from reference TRBV16 and TRBJ2-7, is GEEVAQTPKHLVRGEGQKAKLYCAPIKGHSYVFWYQQVLKNEFKFLISFQNENVFDETGMPKERFSAKCLPNSPCSLEIQATKLEDSAVYFCASSPRGGGYEQYFGPGTRLTVT.

The chain combines TRBV7-6 with TRBJ2-2; TRBD1 is a possible D gene (6 bases). The CDR3 extends over 14 amino acids. Germline CDR1 reads SGHVS; CDR2 reads FNYEAQ. V lost 3 bases and J 7 bases, leaving 12 bases between the germline ends. The DNA for the CDR3 is TGTGCCAGCAGCTTGGACAGCGCTAACGGGGAGCTGTTTTTT. Its translation is CASSLDSANGELFF.

The chain is built from TRBV7-6 and TRBJ2-1; 9 bases line up with TRBD2. Trimming cost V 2 bases and J 8 bases; bases outside gene matches: 4. This CDR3 has 14 amino acids. Germline assignment: CDR1 SGHVS and CDR2 FNYEAQ. This CDR3 reads CASSLSIAGDEQFF. The CDR3 region has the DNA TGTGCCAGCAGCTTATCGATAGCGGGAGATGAGCAGTTCTTC. Looking up the rest from reference TRBV7-6 and TRBJ2-1 gives the full variable domain: GAGVSQSPRYKVTKRGQDVALRCDPISGHVSLYWYRQALGQGPEFLTYFNYEAQQDKSGLPNDRFSAERPEGSISTLTIQRTEQRDSAMYRCASSLSIAGDEQFFGPGTRLTVL.

The chain is built from TRBV2 and TRBJ1-5; D might be TRBD1 (5 bases). The germline V gene has CDR1 SNHLY and CDR2 FYNNEI. The CDR3 extends over 14 amino acids. Trimming shortened V by 6 bases and J by 0 bases, and 9 bases separated the two germline ends. CDR3 bases: TGTGCCAGCAGGTGGGGGGATAGCAATCAGCCCCAGCATTTT. This gives the protein CASRWGDSNQPQHF.

The chain is built from TRBV11-2 and TRBJ2-1; no reliable D call. This CDR3 has 14 amino acids. Germline CDR1 is SGHAT and CDR2 is FQNNGV. Trimming stripped 3 bases from V and 4 bases from J, with 10 bases between. The CDR3: CASSFVTPYNEQFF. Written as DNA, the CDR3 is TGTGCCAGCAGCTTCGTGACTCCATACAATGAGCAGTTCTTC.

The V call is TRBV6-6, the J call TRBJ2-3; D gene uncertain. V lost 7 bases and J 7 bases, leaving 18 bases between the germline ends. Germline CDR1 MNHNY, CDR2 SVGAGI (reference sequence). The CDR3 runs to 14 residues. The CDR3 sequence: CASKASEDPYTQYF. The CDR3 DNA reads as TGTGCCAGCAAGGCCAGCGAGGATCCTTATACGCAGTATTTT.

CDR3 protein: CASRRDMNTEAFF. The CDR3 DNA sequence: TGTGCCAGCAGAAGGGACATGAACACTGAAGCTTTCTTT. The V call is TRBV25-1, the J call TRBJ1-1, with D perhaps TRBD1 (6 bases). The CDR3 contains 13 residues. V lost 6 bases and J 0 bases, leaving 8 bases between the germline ends. Germline assignment: CDR1 MGHDK and CDR2 SYGVNS.

The rearrangement uses TRBV9 and TRBJ1-5, with 7 bases fitting TRBD1. Germline values: CDR1 SGDLS, CDR2 YYNGEE. Losses at the gene ends were 0 bases for V and 5 bases for J; bases not matched to a gene: 5. The CDR3 has 15 residues. The CDR3, as DNA: TGTGCCAGCAGCGTAGAAGGGGGCCCTGATCAGCCCCAGCATTTT. Translation: CASSVEGGPDQPQHF.

The CDR3, as DNA: TGCGCCAGCACCGGGACTAGCGGGAGGGCCGTTGAGCAGTTCTTC. It yields the protein CASTGTSGRAVEQFF. The chain joins TRBV10-2 to TRBJ2-1, with 16 bases fitting TRBD2. V lost 7 bases, J lost 9 bases, and 6 bases stayed unmatched. Germline values: CDR1 WSHSY, CDR2 SAAADI. The CDR3 length is 15 residues.

The chain joins TRBV4-2 to TRBJ2-5; 8 bases are a match to TRBD2. The V gene end was trimmed by 4 bases and the J gene end by 4 bases; junction bases not matched to a gene: 8. Germline lookup yields CDR1 LGHNA and CDR2 YNFKEQ. This CDR3 region has 15 residues. CDR3 amino acids: CASSPGAGAGETQYF. The DNA of the CDR3 is TGTGCCAGCAGCCCGGGAGCGGGAGCAGGAGAGACCCAGTACTTC.

The chain carries TRBV6-6 and TRBJ1-2; 8 bases are shared with TRBD1. This CDR3 region has 17 residues. Germline trimming cut 5 bases from V and 4 bases from J; bases unmatched to any gene: 15. CDR1 and CDR2 (germline): MNHNY, SVGAGI (reference sequence). The CDR3 protein is CASSPRSIRGLAYGYTF. In DNA, the CDR3 is TGTGCCAGCAGTCCGCGATCGATCAGGGGGCTTGCCTATGGCTACACCTTC.

CDR3 DNA sequence: TGTGCCAGCAGTAATGGACAGCAGGAAGCTTTCTTT. This translates into CASSNGQQEAFF. V usage is TRBV7-9 and J usage is TRBJ1-1; D possibly corresponds to TRBD1 (6 bases). Trimming stripped 6 bases from V and 8 bases from J, with 13 bases between. The CDR3 has 12 amino acids. CDR1 SEHNR and CDR2 FQNEAQ come from the germline V gene (reference sequence).